This TCR beta chain originates from a study of CD8 T cells in ankylosing spondylitis. One entry per CDR3 protein, called by TCRdb with MiXCR from the 5' RACE reads. The table includes approximately 100,000 distinct CDR3 sequences, about 8% detected once. At least ten counts were recorded for this clonotype. The V end was cut by 0 bases, the J end by 4 bases, with 12 bases between. CDR1 DFQATT and CDR2 SNEGSKA come from the germline V gene (reference sequence). This CDR3 contains 14 residues. The sample comprised blood, either unsorted or a sorted T cell fraction (not recorded which). This receptor was obtained from a male donor with ankylosing spondylitis or in good health (not recorded which). The chain links TRBV20-1 to TRBJ2-5, with TRBD1 as a possible D gene (5 bases). CDR3 in DNA: TGCAGTGCTAGAGATATGGCAGGGCGAGAGACCCAGTACTTC. Residues: CSARDMAGRETQYF.